This TCR beta chain was retrieved from a study of cytomegalovirus exposure and HLA in healthy donors. Findings and limits, study-wide: Later analysis indicated greater clonal expansion among HLA-associated TCR beta chains than among equally common other chains. Some public TCRs appeared in many individuals, while most sequences were rare.

PCR employed 60 Vbeta and 13 Jbeta primers. Repertoires were generated with immunoSEQ multiplex PCR, while TCRdb's copy carries only in-frame clones and drops some. The profile shows 100,000 to 150,000 clones, roughly 80% of them singletons. On this clone itself: What it binds is not known.

Per the germline V gene, CDR1 is MGHRA and CDR2 is YSYEKL. The CDR3 has 13 amino acids. The V and J ends lost 1 base and 1 base respectively, with 4 bases between them. Nominal health characterized the donors when sampled, though unrecorded immune exposures were likely. The specimen was PBMCs. The chain is built from TRBV4-1 and TRBJ1-1; D gene ambiguous. The receptor was isolated from a man between 18 and 29 years old in good health and CMV-seropositive. CDR3 residues: CASSQAKNTEAFF. In DNA form, the CDR3 reads TGCGCCAGCAGCCAAGCTAAGAACACTGAAGCTTTCTTT.